This T cell receptor (beta chain) was observed in a study of T cell responses to AZD1222 COVID-19 vaccine. This clone was counted once. The junction and the germline gene differ at one end; a read error may be behind it. The method was immunoSEQ multiplex PCR; TCRdb's version includes in-frame clones alone and lacks a portion of them. This sample has roughly 150,000 clones, with roughly 88% found just once. This CDR3 comprises 11 residues. CDR1 is LGHDT and CDR2 is YNNKEL in the germline V gene (reference sequence). This specimen was peripheral blood, taken on day 0 of AZD1222 vaccination. The TCR sequence derives from an adult in good health. This rearrangement joins TRBV3-1 (or the pseudogene TRBV3-2) to TRBJ2-2; D is uncertain. CDR3 protein: CATSHAGELFF. The CDR3 nucleotides read TGTGCCACCAGCCACGCCGGGGAGCTGTTTTTT.